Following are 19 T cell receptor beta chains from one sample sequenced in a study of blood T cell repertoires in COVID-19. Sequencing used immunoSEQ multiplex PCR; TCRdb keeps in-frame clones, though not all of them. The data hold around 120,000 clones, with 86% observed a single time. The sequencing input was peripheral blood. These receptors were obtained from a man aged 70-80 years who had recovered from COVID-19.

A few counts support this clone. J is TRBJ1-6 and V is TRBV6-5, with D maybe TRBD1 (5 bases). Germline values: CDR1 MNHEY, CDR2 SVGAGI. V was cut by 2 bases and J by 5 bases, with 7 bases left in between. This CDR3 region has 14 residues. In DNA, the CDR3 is TGTGCCAGCAGTTACCAGGGCAATAATTCACCCCTCCACTTT. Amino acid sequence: CASSYQGNNSPLHF.

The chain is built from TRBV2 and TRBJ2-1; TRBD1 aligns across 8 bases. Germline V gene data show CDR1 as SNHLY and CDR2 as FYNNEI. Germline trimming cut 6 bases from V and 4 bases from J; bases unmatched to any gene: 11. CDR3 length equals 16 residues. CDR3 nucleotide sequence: TGTGCCAGCAGAGACTCAAACAGGGGGTCTTACAATGAGCAGTTCTTC. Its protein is CASRDSNRGSYNEQFF.

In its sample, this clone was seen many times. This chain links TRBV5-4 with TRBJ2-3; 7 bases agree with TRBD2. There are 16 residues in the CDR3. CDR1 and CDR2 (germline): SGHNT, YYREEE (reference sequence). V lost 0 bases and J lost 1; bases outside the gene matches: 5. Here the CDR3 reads CASSLVGGGGTDTQYF. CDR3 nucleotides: TGTGCCAGCAGCTTGGTTGGCGGGGGTGGCACAGATACGCAGTATTTT.

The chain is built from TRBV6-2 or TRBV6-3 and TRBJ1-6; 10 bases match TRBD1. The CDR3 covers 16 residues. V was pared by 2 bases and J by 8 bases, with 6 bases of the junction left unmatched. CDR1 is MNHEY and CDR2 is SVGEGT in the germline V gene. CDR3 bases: TGTGCCAGCAGTTACGCCGGTGGGACAGGGGATTCACCCCTCCACTTT. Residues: CASSYAGGTGDSPLHF.

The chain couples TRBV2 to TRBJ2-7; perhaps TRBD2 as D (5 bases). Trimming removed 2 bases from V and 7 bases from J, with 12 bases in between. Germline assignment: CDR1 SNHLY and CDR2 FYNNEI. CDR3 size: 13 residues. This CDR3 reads CASSERGWGEQYF. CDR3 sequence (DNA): TGTGCCAGCAGTGAACGGGGTTGGGGAGAGCAGTACTTC.

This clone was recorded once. The CDR3 loop reads CASSQDMVKGEKLFF. The CDR3 DNA is TGCGCCAGCAGCCAAGATATGGTCAAGGGGGAAAAACTGTTTTTT. J is TRBJ1-4 and V is TRBV4-1; TRBD1 might be the D (5 bases). Germline assignment: CDR1 MGHRA and CDR2 YSYEKL. V gave up 0 bases and J gave up 8 bases, with 13 bases separating them. There are 15 residues in the CDR3.

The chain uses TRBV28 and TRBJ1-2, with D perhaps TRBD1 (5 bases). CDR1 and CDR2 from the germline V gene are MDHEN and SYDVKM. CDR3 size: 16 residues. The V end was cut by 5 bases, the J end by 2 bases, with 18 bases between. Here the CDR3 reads CASSGGRGGLNYGYTF. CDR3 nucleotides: TGTGCCAGCAGTGGGGGGAGAGGCGGTCTGAACTATGGCTACACCTTC.

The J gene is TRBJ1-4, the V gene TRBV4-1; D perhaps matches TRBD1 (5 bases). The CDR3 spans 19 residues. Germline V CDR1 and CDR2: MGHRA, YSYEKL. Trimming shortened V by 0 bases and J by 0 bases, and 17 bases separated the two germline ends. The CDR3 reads CASSQEFAGWGATNEKLFF. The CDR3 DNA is TGCGCCAGCAGCCAAGAGTTTGCAGGGTGGGGGGCAACTAATGAAAAACTGTTTTTT.

The CDR3 here is CASSEAELAYNEQFF. CDR3 DNA: TGTGCCAGCAGTGAAGCCGAACTCGCCTACAATGAGCAGTTCTTC. V is TRBV2 and J is TRBJ2-1; D ambiguous. CDR1 is SNHLY, CDR2 FYNNEI, per germline. This CDR3 is 15 amino acids long. The V end lost 0 bases, the J end lost 2 bases, and 8 bases lay between the germline ends. The whole variable domain, filled in from reference TRBV2 and TRBJ2-1, reads EPEVTQTPSHQVTQMGQEVILRCVPISNHLYFYWYRQILGQKVEFLVSFYNNEISEKSEIFDDQFSVERPDGSNFTLKIRSTKLEDSAMYFCASSEAELAYNEQFFGPGTRLTVL.

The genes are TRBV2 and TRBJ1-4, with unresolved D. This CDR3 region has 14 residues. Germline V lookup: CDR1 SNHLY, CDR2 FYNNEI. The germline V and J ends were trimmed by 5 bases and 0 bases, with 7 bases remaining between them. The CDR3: CASSYSATNEKLFF. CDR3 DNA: TGTGCCAGCAGTTACTCTGCAACTAATGAAAAACTGTTTTTT.

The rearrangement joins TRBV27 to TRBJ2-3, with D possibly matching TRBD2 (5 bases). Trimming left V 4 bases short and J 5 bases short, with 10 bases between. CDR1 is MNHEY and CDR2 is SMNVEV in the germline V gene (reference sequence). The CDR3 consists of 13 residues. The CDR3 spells CASSSYGGDTQYF. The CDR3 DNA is TGTGCCAGCAGTTCCTACGGAGGAGATACGCAGTATTTT.

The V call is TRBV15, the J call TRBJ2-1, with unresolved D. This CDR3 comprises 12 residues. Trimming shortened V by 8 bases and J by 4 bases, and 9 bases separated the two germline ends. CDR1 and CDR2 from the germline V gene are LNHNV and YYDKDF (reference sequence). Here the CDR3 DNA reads TGTGCCACCGCCGCCAGGTACAATGAGCAGTTCTTC. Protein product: CATAARYNEQFF.

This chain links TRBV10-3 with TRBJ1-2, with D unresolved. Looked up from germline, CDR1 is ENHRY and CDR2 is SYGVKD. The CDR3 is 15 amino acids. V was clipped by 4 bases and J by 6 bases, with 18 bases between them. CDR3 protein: CAISALGQPEDGYTF. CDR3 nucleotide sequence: TGTGCCATCAGTGCCCTGGGCCAGCCGGAAGATGGCTACACCTTC.

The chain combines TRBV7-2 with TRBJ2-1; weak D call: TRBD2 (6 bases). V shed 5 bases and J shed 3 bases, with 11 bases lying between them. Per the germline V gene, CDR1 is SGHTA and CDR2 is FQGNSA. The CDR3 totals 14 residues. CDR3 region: CASSPPGGYNEQFF. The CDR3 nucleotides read TGTGCCAGCAGCCCTCCCGGGGGCTACAATGAGCAGTTCTTC.

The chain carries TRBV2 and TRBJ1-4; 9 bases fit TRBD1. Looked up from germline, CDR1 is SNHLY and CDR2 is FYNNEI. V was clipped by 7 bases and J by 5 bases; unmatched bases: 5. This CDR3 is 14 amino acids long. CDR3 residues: CASTPGQGNEKLFF. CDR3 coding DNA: TGTGCCAGCACCCCGGGACAGGGCAATGAAAAACTGTTTTTT.

The CDR3 bases are TGTGCCAGCAGCTTGCGACAATCCACAGATACGCAGTATTTT. Translated, it gives CASSLRQSTDTQYF. The gene calls are TRBV7-9 and TRBJ2-3; no definite D call. The V and J ends lost 3 bases and 2 bases respectively, with 9 bases between them. Germline loops: CDR1 SEHNR, CDR2 FQNEAQ (reference sequence). This CDR3 comprises 14 residues. Variable domain in full (rest from reference TRBV7-9 and TRBJ2-3): DTGVSQNPRHKITKRGQNVTFRCDPISEHNRLYWYRQTLGQGPEFLTYFQNEAQLEKSRLLSDRFSAERPKGSFSTLEIQRTEQGDSAMYLCASSLRQSTDTQYFGPGTRLTVL.

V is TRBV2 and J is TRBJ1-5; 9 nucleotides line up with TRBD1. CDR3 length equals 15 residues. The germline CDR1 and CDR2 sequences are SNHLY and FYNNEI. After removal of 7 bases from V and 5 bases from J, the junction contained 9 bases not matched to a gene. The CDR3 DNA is TGTGCCAGCAACCAACAGGGGGCGCGGGATCAGCCCCAGCATTTT. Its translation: CASNQQGARDQPQHF. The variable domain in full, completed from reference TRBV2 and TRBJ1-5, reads EPEVTQTPSHQVTQMGQEVILRCVPISNHLYFYWYRQILGQKVEFLVSFYNNEISEKSEIFDDQFSVERPDGSNFTLKIRSTKLEDSAMYFCASNQQGARDQPQHFGDGTRLSIL.

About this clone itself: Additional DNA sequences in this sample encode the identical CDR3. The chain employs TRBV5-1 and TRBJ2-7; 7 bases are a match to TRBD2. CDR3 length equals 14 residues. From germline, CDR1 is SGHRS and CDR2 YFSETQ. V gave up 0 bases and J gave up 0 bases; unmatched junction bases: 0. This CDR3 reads CASSLVAGSYEQYF. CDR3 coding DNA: TGCGCCAGCAGCTTGGTAGCGGGCTCCTACGAGCAGTACTTC.

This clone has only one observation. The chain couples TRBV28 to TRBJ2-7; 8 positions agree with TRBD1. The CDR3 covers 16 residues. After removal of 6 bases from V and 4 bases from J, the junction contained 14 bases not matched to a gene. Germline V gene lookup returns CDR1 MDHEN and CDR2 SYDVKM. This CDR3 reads CASSQPGQGAHYEQYF. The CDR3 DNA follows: TGTGCCAGCAGCCAACCAGGCCAGGGGGCTCATTACGAGCAGTACTTC.